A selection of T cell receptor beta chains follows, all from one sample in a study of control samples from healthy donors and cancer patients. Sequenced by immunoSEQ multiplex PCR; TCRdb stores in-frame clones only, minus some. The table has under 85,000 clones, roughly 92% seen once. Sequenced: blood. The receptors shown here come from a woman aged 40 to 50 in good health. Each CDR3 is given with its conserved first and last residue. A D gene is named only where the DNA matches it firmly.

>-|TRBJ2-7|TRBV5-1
CASRASAGNEQYF
TGCGCCAGCAGGGCCTCGGCGGGAAACGAGCAGTACTTC
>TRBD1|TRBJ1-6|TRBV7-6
CASSLTPGQGQPLHF
TGTGCCAGCAGCCTGACACCGGGACAGGGCCAACCCCTCCACTTT
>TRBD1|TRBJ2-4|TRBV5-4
CASSPGGDGALAKNIQYF
TGTGCCAGCAGCCCAGGGGGCGATGGGGCTCTAGCCAAAAACATTCAGTACTTC
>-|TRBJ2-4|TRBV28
CASSPGYLAKNIQYF
TGTGCCAGCAGTCCAGGGTACCTAGCCAAAAACATTCAGTACTTC
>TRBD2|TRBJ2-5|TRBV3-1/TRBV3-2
CASSQDRNSGWQETQYF
TGTGCCAGCAGCCAAGATCGGAATAGCGGGTGGCAAGAGACCCAGTACTTC
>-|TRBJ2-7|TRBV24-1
CATYIRRRLSYEQYF
TGTGCCACCTATATCAGGCGGCGCCTGTCCTACGAGCAGTACTTC
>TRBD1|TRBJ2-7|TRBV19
CASSGVVGRTGAYEQYF
TGTGCCAGTAGCGGGGTTGTGGGACGGACAGGAGCCTACGAGCAGTACTTC
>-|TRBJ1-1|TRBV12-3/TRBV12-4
CASSLTGLTEAFF
TGTGCCAGCAGTTTAACAGGGCTCACTGAAGCTTTCTTT
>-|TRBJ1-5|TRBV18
CASSPGGNQPQHF
TGTGCCAGCTCACCAGGGGGGAATCAGCCCCAGCATTTT
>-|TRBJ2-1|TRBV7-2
CASRRAGGEQFF
TGTGCCAGCAGACGGGCCGGCGGTGAGCAGTTCTTC
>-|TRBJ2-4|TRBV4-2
CASSQALYQAKNIQYF
TGTGCCAGCAGCCAAGCTCTCTACCAAGCCAAAAACATTCAGTACTTC